This T cell receptor beta chain was sequenced during a study of blood T cell repertoires in COVID-19. As for the study in general: Collection of acute and convalescent COVID-19 samples took place in the United States, Italy and Spain. PBMCs, B-cell-depleted T cells, or T cells were the source of the cDNA or gDNA that made up the material.

Libraries were prepared by immunoSEQ multiplex PCR; TCRdb keeps only in-frame clonotypes and omits some of them. Of approximately 170,000 clones listed, 75% to 90% were seen once; the top ten hold approximately 11%. Germline CDR1 and CDR2: SGHTA and FQGNSA. With 2 bases clipped from V and 4 bases from J, the junction kept 7 bases outside the gene matches. The CDR3 spans 17 residues. Sequencing was carried out using peripheral blood. This receptor was taken from a human donor in a cohort sampled during active COVID-19. V gene TRBV7-2 combines with J gene TRBJ2-2; 10 bases agree with TRBD2. This chain's CDR3 is CASSLRGGTSVTGELFF. The CDR3 coding sequence is TGTGCCAGCAGCTTAAGGGGGGGGACTAGCGTCACCGGGGAGCTGTTTTTT.